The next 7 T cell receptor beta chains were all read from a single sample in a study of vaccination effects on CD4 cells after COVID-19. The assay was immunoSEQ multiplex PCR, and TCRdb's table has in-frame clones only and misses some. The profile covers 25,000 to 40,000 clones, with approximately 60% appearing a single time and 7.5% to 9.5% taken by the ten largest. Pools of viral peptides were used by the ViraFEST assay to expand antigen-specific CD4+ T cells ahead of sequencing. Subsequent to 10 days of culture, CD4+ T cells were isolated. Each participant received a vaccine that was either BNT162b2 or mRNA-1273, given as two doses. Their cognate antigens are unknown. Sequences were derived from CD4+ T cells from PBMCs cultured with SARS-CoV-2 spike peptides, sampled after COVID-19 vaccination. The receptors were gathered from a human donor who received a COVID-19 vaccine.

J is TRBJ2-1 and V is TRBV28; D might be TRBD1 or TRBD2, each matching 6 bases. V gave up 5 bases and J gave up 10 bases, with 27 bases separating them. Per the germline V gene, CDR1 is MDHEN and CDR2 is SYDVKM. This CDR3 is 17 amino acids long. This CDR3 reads CASSPREQGGYLGEQFF. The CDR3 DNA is TGTGCCAGCAGTCCCCGCGAACAGGGAGGATACCTGGGGGAGCAGTTCTTC.

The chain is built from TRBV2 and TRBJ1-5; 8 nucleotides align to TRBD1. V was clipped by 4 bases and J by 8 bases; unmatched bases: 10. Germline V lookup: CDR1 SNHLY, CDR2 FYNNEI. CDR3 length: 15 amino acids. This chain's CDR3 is CASSGAIQGQEPQHF. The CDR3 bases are TGTGCCAGCAGTGGGGCTATCCAGGGACAGGAGCCCCAGCATTTT.

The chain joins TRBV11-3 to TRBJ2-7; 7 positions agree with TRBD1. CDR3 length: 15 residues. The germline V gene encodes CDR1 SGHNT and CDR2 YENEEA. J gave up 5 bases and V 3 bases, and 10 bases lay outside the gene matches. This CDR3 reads CASSLTGLGYDEQYF. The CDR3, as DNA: TGTGCCAGCAGCTTGACAGGGCTTGGCTACGACGAGCAGTACTTC.

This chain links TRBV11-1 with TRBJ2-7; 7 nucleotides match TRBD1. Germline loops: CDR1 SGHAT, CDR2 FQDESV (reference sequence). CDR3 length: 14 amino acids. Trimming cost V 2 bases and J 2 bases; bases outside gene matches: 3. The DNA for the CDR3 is TGTGCCAGCAGCTTACAAGGGACAGCCTACGAGCAGTACTTC. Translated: CASSLQGTAYEQYF.

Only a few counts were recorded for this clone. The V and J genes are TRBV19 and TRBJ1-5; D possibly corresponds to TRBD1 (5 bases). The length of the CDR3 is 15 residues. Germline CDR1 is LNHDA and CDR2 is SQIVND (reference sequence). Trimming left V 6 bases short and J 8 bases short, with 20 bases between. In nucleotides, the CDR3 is TGTGCCAGTAGCTTCGGGACGGCTGGCGGAAAGCCCCAGCATTTT. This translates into CASSFGTAGGKPQHF.

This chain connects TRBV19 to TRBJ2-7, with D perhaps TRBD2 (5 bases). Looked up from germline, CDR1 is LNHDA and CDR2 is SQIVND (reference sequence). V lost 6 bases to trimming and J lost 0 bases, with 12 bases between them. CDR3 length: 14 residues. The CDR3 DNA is TGTGCCAGTAGAGAGAGGGCAAGCTCCTACGAGCAGTACTTC. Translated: CASRERASSYEQYF.

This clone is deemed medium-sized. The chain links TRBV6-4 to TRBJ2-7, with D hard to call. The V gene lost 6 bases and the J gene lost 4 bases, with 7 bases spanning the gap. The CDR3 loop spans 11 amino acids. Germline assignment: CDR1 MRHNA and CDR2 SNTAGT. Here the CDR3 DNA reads TGTGCCAGCAGCTACAATTACGAGCAGTACTTC. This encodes CASSYNYEQYF.